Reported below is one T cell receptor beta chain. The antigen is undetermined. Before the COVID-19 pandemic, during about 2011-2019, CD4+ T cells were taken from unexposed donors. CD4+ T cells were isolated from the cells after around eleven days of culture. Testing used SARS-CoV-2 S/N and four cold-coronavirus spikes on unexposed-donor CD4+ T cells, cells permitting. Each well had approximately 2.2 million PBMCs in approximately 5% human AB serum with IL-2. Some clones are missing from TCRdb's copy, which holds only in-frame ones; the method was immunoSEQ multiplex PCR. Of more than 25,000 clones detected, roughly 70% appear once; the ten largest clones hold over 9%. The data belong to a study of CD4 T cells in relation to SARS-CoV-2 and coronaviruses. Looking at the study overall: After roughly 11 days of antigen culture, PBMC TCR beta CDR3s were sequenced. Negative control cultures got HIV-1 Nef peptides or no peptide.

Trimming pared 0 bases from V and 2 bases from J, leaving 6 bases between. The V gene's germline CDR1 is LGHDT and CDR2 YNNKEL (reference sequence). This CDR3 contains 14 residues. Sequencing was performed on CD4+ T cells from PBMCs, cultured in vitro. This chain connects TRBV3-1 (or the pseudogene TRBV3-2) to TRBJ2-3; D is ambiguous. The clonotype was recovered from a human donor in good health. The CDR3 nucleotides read TGTGCCAGCAGCCAAGATTCTGTCACAGATACGCAGTATTTT. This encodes CASSQDSVTDTQYF.